One sample yielded the 23 T cell receptor beta chains listed below, sequenced in a study of early T cells in non-severe SARS-CoV-2 infection. TCRdb ran MiXCR on the 5' RACE reads and lists one entry per CDR3 protein. This table has 90,000 to 130,000 distinct CDR3 sequences, 9% to 13% appearing once. Sequencing used whole blood. The receptors originated from an adult who was a healthcare worker with PCR-confirmed SARS-CoV-2 infection or an uninfected control (not recorded which).

The DNA of the CDR3 is TGTGCCAGCACTTTCCGGCCTTCCTACGAGCAGTACTTC. Translated, it gives CASTFRPSYEQYF. The V and J genes are TRBV6-1 and TRBJ2-7, with no clear D. Germline lookup yields CDR1 MNHNS and CDR2 SASEGT. The V gene lost 7 bases and the J gene lost 1 base, with 11 bases spanning the gap. This CDR3 is 13 amino acids long.

This clonotype was detected only a few times. This chain joins TRBV28 and TRBJ2-7, with 9 bases lining up with TRBD1. CDR3 length: 16 amino acids. The J segment lost 0 bases and the V segment lost 2 bases, leaving 5 bases of the junction unmatched. Looked up from germline, CDR1 is MDHEN and CDR2 is SYDVKM. The CDR3 protein is CASSLAGTGFSYEQYF. The DNA of the CDR3 is TGTGCCAGCAGTTTAGCCGGGACAGGGTTCTCCTACGAGCAGTACTTC.

The J gene is TRBJ2-1, the V gene TRBV6-2 or TRBV6-3; D is possibly TRBD1 or TRBD2 (6 bases each). V gave up 6 bases and J gave up 6 bases, with 18 bases separating them. The CDR3 contains 15 residues. Germline V gene lookup returns CDR1 MNHEY and CDR2 SVGEGT. The CDR3 nucleotides read TGTGCCAGCAGGCCCCGGGGGCCTCCACCCAATGAGCAGTTCTTC. This sequence encodes CASRPRGPPPNEQFF.

This clonotype was seen repeatedly, ten times or more. V is TRBV28 and J is TRBJ1-4; 8 bases map to TRBD1. CDR1 and CDR2 from the germline V gene are MDHEN and SYDVKM. The J segment lost 7 bases and the V segment lost 4 bases, leaving 8 bases of the junction unmatched. This CDR3 comprises 15 residues. CDR3 in amino acids: CASSSPGGFGEKLFF. As DNA, the CDR3 is TGTGCCAGCAGTTCGCCAGGGGGCTTCGGTGAAAAACTGTTTTTT. Full variable domain (remainder filled in from reference TRBV28 and TRBJ1-4): DVKVTQSSRYLVKRTGEKVFLECVQDMDHENMFWYRQDPGLGLRLIYFSYDVKMKEKGDIPEGYSVSREKKERFSLILESASTNQTSMYLCASSSPGGFGEKLFFGSGTQLSVL.

The chain links TRBV12-3 or TRBV12-4 to TRBJ2-5; a weak D match, TRBD2 (5 bases). V lost 3 bases, J lost 2 bases, and 13 bases lay in between. The CDR3 consists of 15 residues. The CDR3: CASSFGRLGQETQYF. CDR3 in DNA: TGTGCCAGCAGTTTTGGGAGATTAGGGCAAGAGACCCAGTACTTC.

The chain employs TRBV10-1 and TRBJ2-7; 10 nucleotides line up with TRBD2. CDR1 is WNHNN and CDR2 is SYGVQD in the germline V gene (reference sequence). Germline trimming cut 3 bases from V and 3 bases from J; bases unmatched to any gene: 11. The CDR3 has 17 amino acids. Here the CDR3 reads CASSEEAGGERGYEQYF. In DNA, the CDR3 is TGCGCCAGCAGTGAAGAAGCGGGAGGGGAAAGGGGCTACGAGCAGTACTTC.

This rearrangement joins TRBV20-1 to TRBJ2-7; D possibly corresponds to TRBD2 (6 bases). The CDR3 consists of 13 residues. CDR1 and CDR2 (germline): DFQATT, SNEGSKA (reference sequence). V dropped 5 bases and J dropped 0 bases, with 11 bases sitting between them. The CDR3 sequence: CSAGGDSSYEQYF. CDR3 DNA sequence: TGCAGTGCTGGAGGGGATAGCTCCTACGAGCAGTACTTC.

Turning to this clonotype: A junction boundary mismatches the germline segment, possibly from a read error. The V gene is TRBV25-1, the J gene TRBJ1-2; tentatively, D is TRBD1 (5 bases). The CDR3 runs 13 residues. The germline CDR1 and CDR2 sequences are MGHDK and SYGVNS. The CDR3 is CASSEGGRYGYTF. As DNA, the CDR3 is TGTGCCAGCAGTGAAGGGGGTCGCTATGGCTATACCTTC.

In its sample, this clonotype was seen many times. This chain links TRBV27 with TRBJ2-1; no clear D gene. The CDR3 has 11 residues. The germline CDR1 and CDR2 sequences are MNHEY and SMNVEV (reference sequence). Trimming took 5 bases from V and 8 from J, leaving 7 bases between them. Written as DNA, the CDR3 is TGTGCCAGCAGTCGTAACCATGAGCAGTTCTTC. Translated: CASSRNHEQFF.

This clonotype has more than one count but fewer than ten. The V gene is TRBV9, the J gene TRBJ2-3; 8 bases are shared with TRBD1. The junction had 13 bases not matched to a gene; V was cut back by 4 bases and J by 6 bases. The CDR3 loop spans 16 amino acids. The germline V gene encodes CDR1 SGDLS and CDR2 YYNGEE. The CDR3 reads CASSPLGTGRRDTQYF. As DNA, the CDR3 is TGTGCCAGCAGCCCACTTGGGACAGGACGTCGCGATACGCAGTATTTT.

The chain uses TRBV7-8 and TRBJ1-2, with a tentative D call TRBD1 (5 bases). The CDR3 consists of 15 residues. V gave up 1 base and J gave up 3 bases, with 12 bases separating them. The germline CDR1 and CDR2 sequences are SGHVS and FQNEAQ. The CDR3 bases are TGTGCCAGCAGCTTAGGGCTCTTGGGGGACTATGGCTACACCTTC. It codes for CASSLGLLGDYGYTF.

The chain joins TRBV16 to TRBJ2-7; 7 nucleotides line up with TRBD1. The CDR3 has 13 amino acids. Germline CDR1 reads KGHSY; CDR2 reads FQNENV. V shed 4 bases, J shed 3 bases, and the junction held 3 bases outside the gene matches. CDR3 sequence reads: CASSRGQNYEQYF. In DNA form, the CDR3 reads TGTGCCAGCAGCCGGGGACAGAACTACGAGCAGTACTTC.

In this sample, this clonotype turned up many times. CDR3 in DNA: TGTGCCAGCAGTGTTGACAGGGGATCCTACAATGAGCAGTTCTTC. Its protein is CASSVDRGSYNEQFF. The rearrangement links TRBV28 to TRBJ2-1; TRBD1 matches at 8 bases. The CDR3 consists of 15 residues. V gave up 5 bases and J gave up 1 base; unmatched junction bases: 4. Germline assignment: CDR1 MDHEN and CDR2 SYDVKM.

This chain links TRBV20-1 with TRBJ1-1; TRBD1 aligns across 7 bases. J lost 1 base, V lost 3 bases, and 14 bases had no gene match. CDR1 DFQATT and CDR2 SNEGSKA come from the germline V gene (reference sequence). CDR3 size: 17 residues. CDR3 amino acids: CSARDPTGPARNTEAFF. The CDR3 bases are TGCAGTGCTAGGGACCCGACAGGGCCCGCGCGGAACACTGAAGCTTTCTTT.

This clonotype was seen ten or more times. The chain is built from TRBV7-2 and TRBJ1-1, with D unresolved. The CDR3 runs 15 residues. Trimming stripped 7 bases from V and 1 base from J, with 16 bases between. The germline V gene has CDR1 SGHTA and CDR2 FQGNSA. The CDR3 DNA is TGTGCCAGCACCAGAAGCGGGTCAGCGAACACTGAAGCTTTCTTT. Its translation is CASTRSGSANTEAFF.

Many counts were recorded for this clonotype. The chain recombines TRBV11-2 with TRBJ1-1, with D unresolved. The CDR3 sequence is 14 residues long. Germline V gene sequence: CDR1 SGHAT, CDR2 FQNNGV. V lost 2 bases, J lost 4 bases, and 11 bases lay in between. CDR3: CASSLKRGITEAFF. DNA of the CDR3: TGTGCCAGCAGCTTAAAACGGGGTATCACTGAAGCTTTCTTT.

This clonotype has a handful of counts. J is TRBJ2-7 and V is TRBV11-2; 10 nucleotides line up with TRBD1. Unmatched junction bases numbered 4, after V lost 5 bases and J lost 3 bases. The CDR3 sequence is 14 residues long. Germline CDR1 reads SGHAT; CDR2 reads FQNNGV. The CDR3 nucleotides read TGTGCCAGCAGCCCCCGGGACAGGGGCTACGAGCAGTACTTC. Translating gives CASSPRDRGYEQYF.

V usage is TRBV19 and J usage is TRBJ2-7, with 7 bases fitting TRBD2. CDR3 length: 16 residues. V trimming: 3 bases; J trimming: 2 bases; junction bases outside the gene matches: 10. The germline gives CDR1 LNHDA, CDR2 SQIVND (reference sequence). CDR3 sequence reads: CASSISISGTTYEQYF. The CDR3 DNA sequence: TGTGCCAGTAGTATTTCTATTTCAGGGACTACCTACGAGCAGTACTTC.

This clonotype turned up a few times. This chain joins TRBV5-1 and TRBJ1-1, with 7 bases aligning to TRBD1. Germline CDR1 is SGHRS and CDR2 is YFSETQ. The trim removed 2 bases at V and 1 base at J, leaving 8 bases unmatched. The CDR3 sequence is 16 residues long. CDR3 region: CASSLPGRGRNTEAFF. The CDR3 nucleotides are TGCGCCAGCAGCTTACCTGGGAGGGGGCGGAACACTGAAGCTTTCTTT.

This clonotype was counted once. The chain is built from TRBV6-6 and TRBJ1-1, with 9 bases identical to TRBD1. The junction had 2 bases not matched to a gene; V was cut back by 8 bases and J by 1 base. Germline V CDR1 and CDR2: MNHNY, SVGAGI (reference sequence). This CDR3 has 13 residues. CDR3 sequence: CASLTGGNTEAFF. The CDR3, as DNA: TGTGCCAGCCTGACAGGGGGGAACACTGAAGCTTTCTTT.

Many counts were recorded for this clonotype. This sequence joins TRBV20-1 and TRBJ1-1, with D perhaps TRBD1 (5 bases). Germline CDR1 reads DFQATT; CDR2 reads SNEGSKA (reference sequence). This CDR3 is 19 amino acids long. Trimming pared 0 bases from V and 1 base from J, leaving 24 bases between. CDR3 in DNA: TGCAGTGCTAGAGAGGCGGTGGGGGACGCCGGAGGGAGGAACACTGAAGCTTTCTTT. Translation gives CSAREAVGDAGGRNTEAFF.

The CDR3 nucleotides read TGTGCCAACAAAGCGCCCGGGTCCGCTTTCTTT. Translated: CANKAPGSAFF. The rearrangement links TRBV7-9 to TRBJ1-1; D is ambiguous. With 10 bases removed from V and 11 bases from J, the gap between germline ends came to 17 bases. There are 11 residues in the CDR3. Per the germline V gene, CDR1 is SEHNR and CDR2 is FQNEAQ (reference sequence).

The sample holds many counts of this clonotype. The chain carries TRBV9 and TRBJ1-1; no clear D. Between the trimmed V and J ends, which lost 1 base and 5 bases, there was a span of 9 bases. The CDR3 is 13 amino acids. CDR1 SGDLS and CDR2 YYNGEE come from the germline V gene. In DNA, the CDR3 is TGTGCCAGCAGCGTAAGCGGGAGGACTGAAGCTTTCTTT. Residues: CASSVSGRTEAFF.